These 22 T cell receptor beta chains were sequenced from one sample in a study of blood T cell repertoires in COVID-19. The repertoire was sequenced with immunoSEQ multiplex PCR; TCRdb's copy has only in-frame clones and lacks some. The sample holds about 100,000 clones, about 85% seen once. Sequencing input: peripheral blood. These TCRs come from a man aged 45-65 years with active COVID-19.

The rearrangement uses TRBV11-2 and TRBJ2-2; D might be TRBD2 (6 bases). Germline values: CDR1 SGHAT, CDR2 FQNNGV. The CDR3 spans 16 residues. V lost 0 bases, J lost 4 bases, and 12 bases lay in between. CDR3 in amino acids: CASSLDLTGVTGELFF. In DNA form, the CDR3 reads TGTGCCAGCAGCTTAGATCTAACGGGGGTCACCGGGGAGCTGTTTTTT.

The chain recombines TRBV3-1 (or the pseudogene TRBV3-2) with TRBJ2-5; 9 nucleotides match TRBD2. Trimming at V came to 4 bases and at J to 5 bases, leaving 5 bases not matched to a gene. CDR3 length: 14 residues. CDR1 LGHDT and CDR2 YNNKEL come from the germline V gene (reference sequence). The CDR3 DNA sequence: TGTGCCAGCAGCCCCCTCAGCGGGGGGGAGACCCAGTACTTC. It specifies CASSPLSGGETQYF.

This clone is a singleton in its sample. The gene calls are TRBV4-1 and TRBJ2-1, with 9 bases lining up with TRBD2. The trim removed 2 bases at V and 4 bases at J, leaving 3 bases unmatched. Germline-derived CDR1 and CDR2 are MGHRA and YSYEKL. The CDR3 consists of 15 residues. CDR3 DNA sequence: TGCGCCAGCAGCCAACTAGCGGGGTTATACAATGAGCAGTTCTTC. This encodes CASSQLAGLYNEQFF.

CDR3 sequence: CATSRDKTYEQYF. The CDR3 DNA reads TGTGCCACCAGCAGAGATAAAACCTACGAGCAGTACTTC. The chain combines TRBV15 with TRBJ2-7; D is ambiguous. The germline V and J ends were trimmed by 0 bases and 2 bases, with 5 bases remaining between them. The germline V gene has CDR1 LNHNV and CDR2 YYDKDF (reference sequence). The CDR3 has 13 residues.

A single count supports this clone. The V and J genes are TRBV27 and TRBJ1-6; D ambiguous. The CDR3 has 17 residues. Trimming pared 6 bases from V and 5 bases from J, leaving 20 bases between. The germline V gene encodes CDR1 MNHEY and CDR2 SMNVEV (reference sequence). The CDR3 nucleotides read TGTGCCAGCAGACACTTTCCGGGAGGAGGGAATAATTCACCCCTCCACTTT. Protein sequence: CASRHFPGGGNNSPLHF.

V usage is TRBV5-1 and J usage is TRBJ2-7, with D possibly matching TRBD1 (6 bases). CDR1 and CDR2 from the germline V gene are SGHRS and YFSETQ. The V gene lost 4 bases and the J gene lost 6 bases, with 14 bases spanning the gap. The CDR3 is 13 amino acids. The CDR3 DNA is TGCGCCAGCAGCCGGGACATACTCTCCGAGCAGTACTTC. Residues: CASSRDILSEQYF.

This clone is a singleton in its sample. V and J are TRBV10-3 and TRBJ1-5, with D possibly being TRBD1 (6 bases). Trimming cost V 10 bases and J 3 bases, with 16 bases left between them. The V gene's germline CDR1 is ENHRY and CDR2 SYGVKD. The CDR3 contains 14 residues. CDR3 residues: CARGEGVTNQPQHF. The CDR3 region has the DNA TGTGCCAGGGGGGAGGGGGTAACCAATCAGCCCCAGCATTTT.

The chain has TRBV7-9 and TRBJ1-2, with D hard to call. Germline V lookup: CDR1 SEHNR, CDR2 FQNEAQ (reference sequence). Between the trimmed V and J ends, which lost 3 bases and 10 bases, there was a span of 15 bases. This CDR3 is 13 amino acids long. The DNA of the CDR3 is TGTGCCAGCAGCTTGGAGAAGGCCCCAGTCTACACCTTC. Amino acid sequence: CASSLEKAPVYTF.

The rearrangement links TRBV19 to TRBJ1-2; 8 nucleotides align to TRBD1. V shed 3 bases and J 2 bases; nucleotides not matched to a gene: 2. The germline V gene encodes CDR1 LNHDA and CDR2 SQIVND (reference sequence). The CDR3 loop spans 14 amino acids. The CDR3 spells CASSIRTGNYGYTF. In nucleotides, the CDR3 is TGTGCCAGTAGTATCCGGACAGGGAACTATGGCTACACCTTC. Full variable domain (missing parts from reference TRBV19 and TRBJ1-2): DGGITQSPKYLFRKEGQNVTLSCEQNLNHDAMYWYRQDPGQGLRLIYYSQIVNDFQKGDIAEGYSVSREKKESFPLTVTSAQKNPTAFYLCASSIRTGNYGYTFGSGTRLTVV.

The chain is built from TRBV9 and TRBJ2-1; D not resolved. The CDR3 has 12 residues. The V gene lost 3 bases and the J gene lost 10 bases, with 11 bases spanning the gap. CDR1 and CDR2 from the germline V gene are SGDLS and YYNGEE. The CDR3 is CASSEESREQFF. CDR3 in DNA: TGTGCCAGCAGCGAGGAGTCCCGGGAGCAGTTCTTC.

The chain joins TRBV5-6 to TRBJ2-6; D may be TRBD1 (6 bases). V dropped 3 bases and J dropped 0 bases, with 13 bases sitting between them. This CDR3 is 17 amino acids long. Germline V CDR1 and CDR2: SGHDT, YYEEEE. The chain's CDR3 is CASSSGTPFSGANVLTF. CDR3 sequence (DNA): TGTGCCAGCAGCTCGGGGACACCATTCTCTGGGGCCAACGTCCTGACTTTC. The full variable domain, its missing parts supplied by reference TRBV5-6 and TRBJ2-6, is DAGVTQSPTHLIKTRGQQVTLRCSPKSGHDTVSWYQQALGQGPQFIFQYYEEEERQRGNFPDRFSGHQFPNYSSELNVNALLLGDSALYLCASSSGTPFSGANVLTFGAGSRLTVL.

The chain has TRBV5-4 and TRBJ1-2, with D maybe TRBD1 (5 bases). CDR1 is SGHNT, CDR2 YYREEE, per germline (reference sequence). V lost 6 bases to trimming and J lost 7 bases, with 22 bases between them. CDR3 size: 15 residues. As DNA, the CDR3 is TGTGCCAGCAACACTTATGTTGTAGGGGAAGGTGGCTACACCTTC. Its protein is CASNTYVVGEGGYTF.

V and J are TRBV18 and TRBJ1-1; D may be TRBD1 (6 bases). Germline CDR1 reads KGHSH; CDR2 reads LQKENI. Trimming left V 3 bases short and J 4 bases short, with 12 bases between. The CDR3 totals 14 residues. The CDR3 DNA sequence: TGTGCCAGCTCACCGGCACAGGGTAGCACTGAAGCTTTCTTT. Protein product: CASSPAQGSTEAFF.

V usage is TRBV7-2 and J usage is TRBJ2-2; TRBD2 matches 7 bases. The CDR3 covers 15 residues. Germline CDR1 reads SGHTA; CDR2 reads FQGNSA. Trimming removed 3 bases from V and 4 bases from J; junction bases left unmatched: 5. The CDR3 nucleotides are TGTGCCAGCAGCTTTGGGACTACCTTCACCGGGGAGCTGTTTTTT. Protein: CASSFGTTFTGELFF. Full variable domain (outside the CDR3, taken from reference TRBV7-2 and TRBJ2-2): GAGVSQSPSNKVTEKGKDVELRCDPISGHTALYWYRQSLGQGLEFLIYFQGNSAPDKSGLPSDRFSAERTGGSVSTLTIQRTQQEDSAVYLCASSFGTTFTGELFFGEGSRLTVL.

J is TRBJ2-7 and V is TRBV5-3; TRBD1 matches at 10 bases. TRBV5-3 is filed as an ORF, its function uncertain. CDR3 size: 16 residues. Losses at the gene ends were 4 bases for V and 1 base for J; bases not matched to a gene: 8. Here the CDR3 reads CARSPRAGQGSYEQYF. CDR3 nucleotides: TGTGCCAGAAGCCCTAGGGCGGGACAGGGGTCCTACGAGCAGTACTTC.

The chain employs TRBV7-9 and TRBJ1-4, with a tentative D call TRBD1 (5 bases). The germline V gene encodes CDR1 SEHNR and CDR2 FQNEAQ (reference sequence). The CDR3 is 15 amino acids. V shed 5 bases and J shed 3 bases, with 13 bases lying between them. CDR3 in amino acids: CASSQGEAANEKLFF. The CDR3 coding sequence is TGTGCCAGCAGCCAAGGGGAGGCGGCTAATGAAAAACTGTTTTTT.

The gene calls are TRBV9 and TRBJ1-2, with 10 bases matching TRBD1. The CDR3 has 16 amino acids. Germline V gene lookup returns CDR1 SGDLS and CDR2 YYNGEE. V gave up 0 bases and J gave up 1 base; unmatched junction bases: 3. The DNA of the CDR3 is TGTGCCAGCAGCGTAGACGGGACAGGGGTTAACTATGGCTACACCTTC. Protein: CASSVDGTGVNYGYTF.

The gene calls are TRBV18 and TRBJ2-4; D is uncertain. In germline, CDR1 is KGHSH, CDR2 LQKENI. V shed 0 bases and J shed 0 bases, with 12 bases lying between them. This CDR3 is 17 amino acids long. CDR3 bases: TGTGCCAGCTCACCACCGGAGCGTATCCTAGCCAAAAACATTCAGTACTTC. It specifies CASSPPERILAKNIQYF.

The chain links TRBV15 to TRBJ2-2, with TRBD1 matching 8 bases. This CDR3 is 13 amino acids long. Trimming took 6 bases from V and 6 from J; bases not matched to a gene: 3. The V gene's germline CDR1 is LNHNV and CDR2 YYDKDF (reference sequence). The DNA of the CDR3 is TGTGCCACCAGGGTACAGGGGGCCGGGGAGCTGTTTTTT. It is translated as CATRVQGAGELFF.

The CDR3 DNA reads as TGCGCCAGCAGCTTGGCCCCCCAGGGCCAAGTCTATGGCTACACCTTC. It codes for CASSLAPQGQVYGYTF. V is TRBV5-1 and J is TRBJ1-2; D is perhaps TRBD1 (5 bases). Trimming removed 0 bases at V and 4 bases at J, with 16 bases between. CDR1 is SGHRS and CDR2 is YFSETQ in the germline V gene. CDR3 size: 16 residues.

The rearrangement uses TRBV9 and TRBJ2-5, with 8 nucleotides matching TRBD2. V lost 2 bases to trimming and J lost 5 bases; unmatched junction nucleotides: 8. The germline gives CDR1 SGDLS, CDR2 YYNGEE. The CDR3 spans 15 residues. The CDR3 DNA reads TGTGCCAGCAGCGTCACGGGGGGGCCAGGGGAGACCCAGTACTTC. Its translation: CASSVTGGPGETQYF. The full variable domain, in which reference TRBV9 and TRBJ2-5 provide the parts outside the CDR3, is DSGVTQTPKHLITATGQRVTLRCSPRSGDLSVYWYQQSLDQGLQFLIQYYNGEERAKGNILERFSAQQFPDLHSELNLSSLELGDSALYFCASSVTGGPGETQYFGPGTRLLVL.

This clone was seen just once. J is TRBJ2-3 and V is TRBV4-2; 8 bases align to TRBD1. Per germline, CDR1 LGHNA and CDR2 YNFKEQ. The V and J ends lost 4 bases and 3 bases, in that order; junction bases with no gene match: 3. This CDR3 contains 14 residues. CDR3 sequence: CASSLGQGTDTQYF. The CDR3 region has the DNA TGTGCCAGCAGCCTAGGACAGGGAACAGATACGCAGTATTTT.